This section outlines one T cell receptor (beta chain) sequence together with its context. Its antigen remains unidentified. Base qualities were left out, and no much larger clone turns up one base away. This sample is drawn from a study of shared clonotypes between healthy human individuals (dated by TCRdb to 2018 to 2021). Some background on the complete study: Two women and three men aged 18 to 49 years were included in the cohort. For each donor, CD4 naive and CD4 memory were each given three plates, CD8 naive was given two plates, and CD8 memory was given one plate. Blood TCR repertoires of five healthy adults were deeply sequenced to estimate repertoire size and the extent of clonotype sharing between individuals. To increase sequencing depth and limit assay-specific biases, TCR repertoire library preparation and sequencing were carried out by different laboratories using diverse techniques. Each donor's leukapheresis produced roughly between roughly 0.85 and 10 billion PBMCs. The paper's findings and limits, for the study overall: Naive subsets generally had larger estimated clonotype richness than memory subsets did. The small number of donors limited the genetic and exposure-history diversity represented. Clonotypes shared by all four sorted-subset donors showed higher generation probabilities than non-shared clonotypes. Sampling was restricted to blood, and TCR repertoires in tissue are likely to differ from TCR repertoires in blood. Across a few donors, roughly 5.1% of naive CD4, approximately 3.6% of naive CD8, 2% to 2.5% of memory CD4, and 0.3% to 0.45% of memory CD8 clonotypes were shared. Rarefaction of sorted-subset datasets indicated incomplete sequencing despite the large sequencing depth. Based on pairwise subsampling, the degree of clonotype sharing among donors was expected to be affected by sequencing depth.

The donors were healthy, HIV-negative adults with no recently reported acute infections or vaccinations. All donors were Caucasian adults living in Nashville, Tennessee, USA. CD4+ T cells were enriched by magnetic negative selection, after which naive cells were positively selected on CD45RA and the negative fraction was taken as the memory subset. Blood was collected by leukapheresis, and PBMCs were isolated by Ficoll-Histopaque density gradient centrifugation and then cryopreserved in liquid nitrogen vapor phase. Analytical flow cytometry was used to check the purity and quantity of every magnetically sorted T cell population. From each sorted fraction, genomic DNA was isolated and quantified by UV absorbance on a Nanodrop 2000c. Using the deep immunoSEQ assay, multiplex PCR amplified TCR CDR3 regions from genomic DNA. Extracted genomic DNA from each cell subset was spread evenly across all wells of several immunoSEQ 96-well plates, with each plate serving as a replicate. For sorted subsets, each replicate PCR was loaded with about 0.2 ug genomic DNA, equivalent to 32,000 or so T cell genomes. The purified libraries were quantified using a Qubit 3.0 fluorometer, sized with a Bioanalyzer 2100, and then quantified again using the KAPA Library Quantification kit. Each immunoSEQ 96-well plate was sequenced on its own single-read 150-cycle Illumina NextSeq 550 flow cell. The authors' pipeline ran thus. Because only junctional sequences without quality scores were contained in the immunoSEQ output, filtering matching that applied to full-length reads could not be performed. To assign V/J genes and CDR3, sequences were annotated using PyIR, a Python wrapper for IgBLAST v1.9, with IMGT germline references. Reads were removed for weak V/J assignments (E-value above 1e-6), missing CDR3, stop codons, out-of-frame junctions, or ambiguous translated residues. V3J clonotypes were defined as sequences sharing an identical inferred V gene, J gene, and CDR3 amino acid sequence. Percentage overlap between repertoires was calculated by dividing the number of shared unique clonotypes by the size of the smaller repertoire. Repertoire richness was assessed with RTK rarefaction, the Chao1 estimator, and Recon v2.1 estimates of unobserved clonotypes. For all TCRbeta clonotypes obtained by the gDNA method from several donors, generation probabilities were computed with OLGA. TCRdb retrieved this table from immuneACCESS and kept in-frame rearrangements only. Not all clones are present; in checked studies, unresolved V genes account for under half, and no reason is known for the remainder. V, J and clone size reflect that table, while D and trimming were determined from the DNA. The sample contains 1.6 million or so clones, 98% to 99% of them found a single time. The ten top clones hold 0.36% of the sample.

Trimming takes 2 bases from V and 5 bases from J, and the germline ends sit 11 bases apart. CDR1 SGHNT and CDR2 YYREEE were looked up in the germline V gene (reference sequence). The CDR3 sequence holds 14 residues, the cysteine and phenylalanine included. This entry keeps only the CDR3 DNA: 42 bases, framed from base 1. Sequencing was done on a sample of naive CD4+ T cells sorted from blood. Sample cell subset or site, as interpreted from the label and publication: CD45RA+ positively selected. The TCR sequence derives from a man aged 25-40 years in good health. This receptor chain uses TRBV5-4 and TRBJ2-1, with the D gene uncertain. Here is the DNA: TGTGCCAGCAGCTTTGAATCGTTCCACAATGAGCAGTTCTTC. This encodes CASSFESFHNEQFF. Outside the CDR3, residues come from the reference TRBV5-4 and TRBJ2-1 proteins, so the full variable domain is: ETGVTQSPTHLIKTRGQQVTLRCSSQSGHNTVSWYQQALGQGPQFIFQYYREEENGRGNFPPRFSGLQFPNYSSELNVNALELDDSALYLCASSFESFHNEQFFGPGTRLTVL.